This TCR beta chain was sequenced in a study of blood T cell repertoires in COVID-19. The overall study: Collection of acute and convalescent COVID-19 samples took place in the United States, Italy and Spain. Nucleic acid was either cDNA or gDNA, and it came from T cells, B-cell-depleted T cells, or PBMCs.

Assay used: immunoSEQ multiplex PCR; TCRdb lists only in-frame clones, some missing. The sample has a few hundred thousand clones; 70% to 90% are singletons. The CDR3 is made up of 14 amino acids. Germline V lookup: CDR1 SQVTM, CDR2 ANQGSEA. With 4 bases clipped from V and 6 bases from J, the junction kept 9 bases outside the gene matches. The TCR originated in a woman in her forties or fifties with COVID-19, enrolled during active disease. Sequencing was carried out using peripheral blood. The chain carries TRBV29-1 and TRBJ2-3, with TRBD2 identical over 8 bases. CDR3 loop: CSVGRGVGGDTQYF. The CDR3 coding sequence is TGCAGCGTTGGGCGGGGGGTCGGCGGGGATACGCAGTATTTT.